Below, one TCR beta chain is given with its context. Isolated RNA was reverse transcribed into cDNA used as the sequencing template. The protocol was immunoSEQ multiplex PCR, while the TCRdb copy is restricted to in-frame clones and leaves out a portion. The sample shows fewer than 250,000 clones, roughly 66% of them seen only once. Germline V gives CDR1 MNHEY, CDR2 SMNVEV (reference sequence). Trimming took off 5 bases at V and 1 base at J, with 9 bases between the two ends. The CDR3 covers 13 residues. These data come from a study of CD8+ T cells in alopecia areata. Treatment denoted: oral pan-JAK inhibitor, 5-10 mg twice daily.

This material consisted of CD4+ T cells sorted from blood, taken at week 24, from a patient treated with tofacitinib. This receptor was obtained from a human donor with alopecia areata. V and J are TRBV27 and TRBJ2-7, with D possibly matching TRBD1 (6 bases). CDR3 sequence reads: CASSRQESYEQYF. DNA of the CDR3: TGTGCCAGCAGTCGACAGGAGTCCTACGAGCAGTACTTC.